The text below deals with one T cell receptor beta chain. The antigen remains unidentified. Expressed TCRB transcripts were sequenced, since all the RNA that had been isolated was reverse transcribed. Naive, central memory and regulatory T cell samples averaged around 3.3 million reads. Using immunoSEQ multiplex PCR, the repertoire was profiled, and TCRdb retains in-frame clones only, with some absent. The sample lists approximately 130,000 clones; about 18% were seen once. The data were obtained in a study of beta chain features in type 1 diabetes. Study-wide findings and caveats: TCRB CDR3 length was moderately but significantly reduced in all four CD4+ subsets of Type 1 diabetes patients.

V gave up 3 bases and J gave up 0 bases, with 9 bases separating them. The V gene's germline CDR1 is GTSNPN and CDR2 SVGIG (reference sequence). The CDR3 totals 13 residues. Sequenced: central memory CD4+ T cells from blood. The clonotype comes from a man between 18 and 29 years old with type 1 diabetes. The chain joins TRBV30 to TRBJ2-7; D gene ambiguous. The DNA of the CDR3 is TGTGCCTGGAGACTTTCGGGCTCCTACGAGCAGTACTTC. Residues: CAWRLSGSYEQYF.